Below are 32 T cell receptor beta chains sequenced from a single sample in a study of T-cell memory formation after mild COVID-19. TCRdb analysed the 5' RACE reads with MiXCR anew, one entry per CDR3 protein. Altogether a few hundred thousand distinct CDR3 sequences are present, 20% to 25% being singletons, with the ten largest covering 21%. The sample comprised PBMCs or a T cell subset sorted from them (not recorded which). These receptors came from a man between 18 and 29 years old who had mild COVID-19 (a few samples of this study predate the infection). Cell type and time point are not known.

A few counts support this clonotype. The V call is TRBV28, the J call TRBJ2-3, with TRBD2 identical over 10 bases. Germline CDR1 and CDR2: MDHEN and SYDVKM. The CDR3 spans 16 residues. The V segment lost 5 bases and the J segment 2 bases; nucleotides outside the gene matches: 7. Here the CDR3 reads CASSPGLAEYTDTQYF. CDR3 DNA sequence: TGTGCCAGCAGTCCCGGACTAGCGGAATACACAGATACGCAGTATTTT.

This clonotype was picked up a small number of times. This sequence joins TRBV20-1 and TRBJ1-5; 8 bases are shared with TRBD1. V shed 3 bases, J shed 2 bases, and the junction held 6 bases outside the gene matches. CDR1 and CDR2 (germline): DFQATT, SNEGSKA (reference sequence). CDR3 length: 15 amino acids. The CDR3 region is CSASPTGVGNQPQHF. CDR3 DNA sequence: TGCAGTGCTAGCCCGACAGGGGTTGGCAATCAGCCCCAGCATTTT.

The chain has TRBV3-1 and TRBJ1-6; the match to TRBD1 covers 7 bases. The CDR3 length is 13 residues. From germline, CDR1 is LGHDT and CDR2 YNNKEL (reference sequence). Trimming took 5 bases from V and 8 from J; bases not matched to a gene: 3. The CDR3 here is CASSDRAHSPLHF. The DNA for the CDR3 is TGTGCCAGCAGCGACAGGGCCCATTCACCCCTCCACTTT.

The V call is TRBV7-8, the J call TRBJ2-1; weak D call: TRBD2 (7 bases). The V end lost 5 bases, the J end lost 2 bases, and 19 bases lay between the germline ends. The CDR3 is made up of 17 amino acids. Germline V gene sequence: CDR1 SGHVS, CDR2 FQNEAQ. CDR3 nucleotide sequence: TGTGCCAGCAGCCAAACACCCGTGGGGGGGCCCTACAATGAGCAGTTCTTC. As protein: CASSQTPVGGPYNEQFF. Supplemented by reference TRBV7-8 and TRBJ2-1, the full variable domain reads GAGVSQSPRYKVAKRGQDVALRCDPISGHVSLFWYQQALGQGPEFLTYFQNEAQLDKSGLPSDRFFAERPEGSVSTLKIQRTQQEDSAVYLCASSQTPVGGPYNEQFFGPGTRLTVL.

In this sample, this clonotype turned up a few times. The chain recombines TRBV5-6 with TRBJ1-6; D may be TRBD1 (6 bases). The germline CDR1 and CDR2 sequences are SGHDT and YYEEEE. CDR3 length equals 16 residues. V was pared by 6 bases and J by 7 bases, with 20 bases between. The CDR3, as DNA: TGTGCCAGCATCAGATTCCAGGGGAGGTGGAATTCACCCCTCCACTTT. As protein: CASIRFQGRWNSPLHF.

The chain is built from TRBV4-2 and TRBJ2-3; TRBD2 matches at 8 bases. The CDR3 length is 17 residues. The germline V gene has CDR1 LGHNA and CDR2 YNFKEQ. Germline trimming cut 0 bases from V and 8 bases from J; bases unmatched to any gene: 13. The CDR3 here is CASSQDESGGSQGTQYF. The DNA for the CDR3 is TGTGCCAGCAGCCAAGATGAGAGCGGGGGCAGCCAAGGTACGCAGTATTTT.

This clonotype has a handful of counts. This rearrangement joins TRBV12-3 or TRBV12-4 to TRBJ2-7; 11 nucleotides match TRBD1. With 3 bases clipped from V and 3 bases from J, the junction kept 7 bases outside the gene matches. The CDR3 totals 16 residues. This chain's CDR3 is CASSFPEGTGGYEQYF. For the CDR3, the DNA is TGTGCCAGCAGTTTCCCTGAGGGGACAGGGGGCTACGAGCAGTACTTC.

The rearrangement joins TRBV20-1 to TRBJ2-2, with 11 bases identical to TRBD1. In germline, CDR1 is DFQATT, CDR2 SNEGSKA (reference sequence). The CDR3 covers 15 residues. Germline trimming cut 0 bases from V and 6 bases from J; bases unmatched to any gene: 3. The CDR3 DNA sequence: TGCAGTGCTAGAGAACCGGGACAGGGGGCCGGGGAGCTGTTTTTT. It encodes CSAREPGQGAGELFF.

This clonotype came up a few times. The chain couples TRBV7-9 to TRBJ1-2; D gene unclear. V was shortened by 0 bases and J by 0 bases, with 5 bases between the two germline ends. Per germline, CDR1 SEHNR and CDR2 FQNEAQ (reference sequence). The CDR3 consists of 14 residues. The CDR3 loop reads CASSLAPANYGYTF. The CDR3 DNA follows: TGTGCCAGCAGCTTAGCGCCCGCTAACTATGGCTACACCTTC. Using reference TRBV7-9 and TRBJ1-2 for the parts outside the CDR3, the full variable domain is DTGVSQNPRHKITKRGQNVTFRCDPISEHNRLYWYRQTLGQGPEFLTYFQNEAQLEKSRLLSDRFSAERPKGSFSTLEIQRTEQGDSAMYLCASSLAPANYGYTFGSGTRLTVV.

This clonotype came up a few times. The rearrangement joins TRBV6-2 or TRBV6-3 to TRBJ2-7; 8 positions match TRBD2. Germline CDR1 reads MNHEY; CDR2 reads SVGEGT. CDR3 length equals 14 residues. J gave up 3 bases and V 0 bases, and 1 base lay outside the gene matches. CDR3 bases: TGTGCCAGCAGTTACTCTAGCGGGATCTACGAGCAGTACGTC. This encodes CASSYSSGIYEQYV.

The CDR3 loop reads CASSPGTAPGGETQYF. In DNA, the CDR3 is TGCGCCAGCAGCCCCGGGACGGCTCCTGGGGGAGAGACCCAGTACTTC. The chain joins TRBV5-1 to TRBJ2-5; possibly TRBD1 or TRBD2 for D (5 bases each). The germline V gene has CDR1 SGHRS and CDR2 YFSETQ. The V and J ends lost 4 bases and 4 bases respectively, with 20 bases between them. This CDR3 comprises 16 residues.

A few counts support this clonotype. The gene calls are TRBV5-1 and TRBJ1-1; possibly TRBD1 for D (5 bases). Germline assignment: CDR1 SGHRS and CDR2 YFSETQ. The CDR3 contains 12 residues. V lost 3 bases and J 6 bases, leaving 9 bases between the germline ends. In DNA, the CDR3 is TGCGCCAGCAGCTACGGGGGAGCTGAAGCTTTCTTT. This sequence encodes CASSYGGAEAFF.

The J gene is TRBJ2-2, the V gene TRBV5-1; no reliable D call. Trimming removed 2 bases at V and 3 bases at J, with 5 bases between. CDR1 SGHRS and CDR2 YFSETQ come from the germline V gene. The CDR3 covers 13 residues. The CDR3 loop is CASSFSHTGELFF. CDR3 nucleotides: TGCGCCAGCAGCTTCTCGCACACCGGGGAGCTGTTTTTT.

The chain recombines TRBV7-9 with TRBJ1-6, with D possibly being TRBD1 (6 bases). The germline gives CDR1 SEHNR, CDR2 FQNEAQ (reference sequence). The V end lost 2 bases, the J end lost 10 bases, and 12 bases lay between the germline ends. CDR3 length: 14 residues. CDR3 region: CASSLSGGKSPLHF. The CDR3 nucleotides are TGTGCCAGCAGCTTATCGGGGGGCAAGTCACCCCTCCACTTT. Combining the CDR3 with reference TRBV7-9 and TRBJ1-6 gives the whole variable domain DTGVSQNPRHKITKRGQNVTFRCDPISEHNRLYWYRQTLGQGPEFLTYFQNEAQLEKSRLLSDRFSAERPKGSFSTLEIQRTEQGDSAMYLCASSLSGGKSPLHFGNGTRLTVT.

Details on this clonotype: Compared with germline, one end of the junction differs, possibly owing to a read error. The chain links TRBV10-1 to TRBJ2-7, with D perhaps matching TRBD1 (6 bases). Germline V CDR1 and CDR2: WNHNN, SYGVQD (reference sequence). CDR3 length: 13 amino acids. The CDR3 loop is CASSGDNSHEQYF. The DNA for the CDR3 is TGCGCCAGCAGCGGGGACAACTCCCACGAGCAGTACTTC.

The V gene is TRBV18, the J gene TRBJ1-1; tentatively, D is TRBD1 (5 bases). V lost 3 bases, J lost 0 bases, and 11 bases lay in between. Germline-derived CDR1 and CDR2 are KGHSH and LQKENI. This CDR3 spans 15 amino acids. The chain's CDR3 is CASSPGRGLNTEAFF. The CDR3 DNA is TGTGCCAGCTCACCGGGGCGGGGCCTGAACACTGAAGCTTTCTTT.

This sequence joins TRBV5-1 and TRBJ1-1; D not resolved. The ends were cut back, 3 bases at V and 5 bases at J, with 11 bases in the middle. This CDR3 is built from 13 residues. CDR1 and CDR2 from the germline V gene are SGHRS and YFSETQ. The CDR3 loop is CASSYAQETEAFF. CDR3 bases: TGCGCCAGCAGCTACGCCCAGGAAACTGAAGCTTTCTTT.

This clonotype occurred a few times. The chain carries TRBV20-1 and TRBJ1-2, with TRBD1 matching over 8 bases. The CDR3 length is 14 residues. Germline lookup yields CDR1 DFQATT and CDR2 SNEGSKA (reference sequence). Trimming removed 1 base from V and 6 bases from J; junction bases left unmatched: 7. Here the CDR3 reads CSARAISGGHGYTF. For the CDR3, the DNA is TGCAGTGCTAGAGCCATCTCAGGGGGCCATGGCTACACCTTC.

This clonotype was detected a few times. V usage is TRBV28 and J usage is TRBJ2-7; 8 bases align to TRBD1. This CDR3 is 14 amino acids long. J gave up 3 bases and V 3 bases, and 4 bases lay outside the gene matches. Germline V lookup: CDR1 MDHEN, CDR2 SYDVKM. CDR3 protein: CASSLVGQGYEQYV. DNA of the CDR3: TGTGCCAGCAGTTTGGTCGGACAGGGCTACGAGCAGTACGTC.

This clonotype came up many times. This chain uses TRBV4-3 with TRBJ1-1; tentative D call: TRBD1 (5 bases). This CDR3 comprises 15 residues. Trimming took off 0 bases at V and 3 bases at J, with 11 bases between the two ends. Per the germline V gene, CDR1 is LGHNA and CDR2 is YSLEER. CDR3 sequence: CASSQDDSRYTEAFF. CDR3 nucleotide sequence: TGCGCCAGCAGCCAAGATGACAGCAGGTACACTGAAGCTTTCTTT.

CDR3 nucleotide sequence: TGTGCCAGCAGCCCGCCGACAGGGTTTGGCTACACCTTC. Its protein is CASSPPTGFGYTF. The chain recombines TRBV27 with TRBJ1-2; 7 nucleotides agree with TRBD1. Germline loops: CDR1 MNHEY, CDR2 SMNVEV (reference sequence). The length of the CDR3 is 13 residues. V was clipped by 6 bases and J by 7 bases; unmatched bases: 8.

The table lists this clonotype with a count of one. The V call is TRBV11-2, the J call TRBJ1-1; D possibly corresponds to TRBD1 (5 bases). The CDR3 has 12 residues. V was cut by 7 bases and J by 7 bases, with 13 bases left in between. Germline CDR1 is SGHAT and CDR2 is FQNNGV. CDR3 nucleotide sequence: TGTGCCAGCAATGGGGGTCTCCTTGAAGCTTTCTTT. This translates into CASNGGLLEAFF.

V is TRBV12-3 or TRBV12-4 and J is TRBJ1-5; D call uncertain. Between the trimmed V and J ends, which lost 1 base and 5 bases, there was a span of 9 bases. The CDR3 is 14 residues long. CDR3 sequence (DNA): TGTGCCAGCAGTTTAGGGTGGCAACATCAGCCCCAGCATTTT. This gives the protein CASSLGWQHQPQHF.

This rearrangement joins TRBV6-6 to TRBJ2-7, with 10 bases lining up with TRBD1. CDR3 length: 16 residues. Germline V lookup: CDR1 MNHNY, CDR2 SVGAGI (reference sequence). The junction had 10 bases not matched to a gene; V was cut back by 6 bases and J by 2 bases. Written as DNA, the CDR3 is TGTGCCAGCAGCAGACTGCCGGGACAGGGGCCCTACGAGCAGTACGTC. It translates to CASSRLPGQGPYEQYV.

The chain combines TRBV4-1 with TRBJ1-2, with 7 bases that match TRBD1. CDR3 length: 14 amino acids. V shed 3 bases, J shed 6 bases, and the junction held 7 bases outside the gene matches. The germline V gene has CDR1 MGHRA and CDR2 YSYEKL. CDR3 nucleotides: TGCGCCAGCAGCCAGGGCGACAGGGTTAATGGCTACACCTTC. It specifies CASSQGDRVNGYTF.

This clonotype was detected a few times. The chain recombines TRBV3-1 with TRBJ1-2; tentative D call: TRBD1 (5 bases). The CDR3 is 14 residues long. Germline CDR1 and CDR2: LGHDT and YNNKEL (reference sequence). Deletions cut 5 bases from V and 6 bases from J, with 16 bases between. The CDR3, as DNA: TGTGCCAGCAGCGAACGCAGGGTAACGCATGGCTACACCTTC. Translation gives CASSERRVTHGYTF.

This sequence joins TRBV6-5 and TRBJ2-1, with TRBD2 matching 10 bases. The germline gives CDR1 MNHEY, CDR2 SVGAGI. This CDR3 spans 16 amino acids. The V segment lost 1 base and the J segment 7 bases; nucleotides outside the gene matches: 7. The CDR3 spells CASSYYLAGAGNEQFF. The CDR3 bases are TGTGCCAGCAGTTACTATCTAGCGGGGGCTGGGAATGAGCAGTTCTTC.

This rearrangement joins TRBV7-2 to TRBJ2-7; 8 bases agree with TRBD1. The V gene's germline CDR1 is SGHTA and CDR2 FQGNSA. Trimming at V came to 5 bases and at J to 1 base, leaving 4 bases not matched to a gene. The CDR3 covers 14 residues. The CDR3 DNA follows: TGTGCCAGCAGCCCACAGGGGGGATCCTACGAGCAGTACGTC. Translated, it gives CASSPQGGSYEQYV.

This clonotype was seen a few times. The chain's CDR3 is CASSGTSGYSYEQYF. DNA of the CDR3: TGTGCCAGCAGCGGGACTAGCGGTTACTCCTACGAGCAGTACTTC. The gene calls are TRBV5-4 and TRBJ2-7, with 11 bases aligning to TRBD2. Trimming cost V 4 bases and J 0 bases; bases outside gene matches: 3. CDR3 size: 15 residues. The germline gives CDR1 SGHNT, CDR2 YYREEE (reference sequence).

A note on this clonotype: This may be a read error: a much more frequent sequence differs by one nucleotide. The chain combines TRBV7-2 with TRBJ1-1, with a possible D match to TRBD1 (6 bases). The germline V gene encodes CDR1 SGHTA and CDR2 FQGNSA. V dropped 5 bases and J dropped 0 bases, with 10 bases sitting between them. The CDR3 extends over 14 amino acids. The CDR3 loop reads CASSPRQVNTEAFF. CDR3 DNA: TGTGCCAGCAGCCCGCGACAGGTGAACACTGAAGCTTTCTTT. The whole variable domain, remainder taken from reference TRBV7-2 and TRBJ1-1, is GAGVSQSPSNKVTEKGKDVELRCDPISGHTALYWYRQSLGQGLEFLIYFQGNSAPDKSGLPSDRFSAERTGGSVSTLTIQRTQQEDSAVYLCASSPRQVNTEAFFGQGTRLTVV.

The chain recombines TRBV29-1 with TRBJ1-5; D is uncertain. CDR3 length equals 14 residues. The V and J ends lost 5 bases and 10 bases respectively, with 21 bases between them. The germline gives CDR1 SQVTM, CDR2 ANQGSEA. CDR3 residues: CSVLADGGFGPQHF. The CDR3 DNA is TGCAGCGTTTTGGCGGACGGAGGATTTGGTCCCCAGCATTTT.

This clonotype occurred a few times. The rearrangement joins TRBV6-1 to TRBJ1-1; the match to TRBD1 covers 7 bases. The CDR3 covers 13 residues. V lost 4 bases to trimming and J lost 7 bases; unmatched junction nucleotides: 6. The germline V gene has CDR1 MNHNS and CDR2 SASEGT. The CDR3 loop is CASSARGALEAFF. The CDR3 DNA reads TGTGCCAGCAGTGCCAGGGGGGCCCTTGAAGCTTTCTTT.